These 18 T cell receptor beta chains were all obtained from the same sample, sequenced in a study of identical twins. TCRdb fed the 5' RACE reads into MiXCR, producing one record per CDR3 protein. This table holds roughly 290,000 distinct CDR3 sequences, more than 8% found once. The sample was also reused in another study, on yellow fever vaccine responses in identical twins.

Sequencing was done on a sample of CD8+ T cells sorted from blood. The receptors shown here come from a woman younger than 30 in good health.

The sample holds a few counts of this clonotype. The chain has TRBV27 and TRBJ1-5; unclear D gene. CDR3 length: 14 amino acids. Germline lookup yields CDR1 MNHEY and CDR2 SMNVEV (reference sequence). Trimming pared 11 bases from V and 4 bases from J, leaving 18 bases between. CDR3 coding DNA: TGTGCCGGCCCGCACGTAGTACAGAATCAGCCCCAGCATTTT. Encoded protein: CAGPHVVQNQPQHF.

This clonotype was found many times. The rearrangement links TRBV7-9 to TRBJ1-1; D is possibly TRBD1 (5 bases). From germline, CDR1 is SEHNR and CDR2 FQNEAQ (reference sequence). The CDR3 contains 13 residues. Deletions cut 5 bases from V and 3 bases from J, with 10 bases between. The CDR3, as DNA: TGTGCCAGCAGCCCCCCAGGGTACACTGAAGCTTTCTTT. Protein sequence: CASSPPGYTEAFF.

This chain connects TRBV7-9 to TRBJ2-2, with D perhaps matching TRBD2 (6 bases). The CDR3 has 15 residues. CDR1 is SEHNR, CDR2 FQNEAQ, per germline (reference sequence). The ends were cut back, 3 bases at V and 4 bases at J, with 12 bases in the middle. This CDR3 is CASSFPGGSTGELFF. CDR3 sequence (DNA): TGTGCCAGCAGCTTCCCCGGGGGTAGCACCGGGGAGCTGTTTTTT.

In this sample, this clonotype turned up a few times. The chain employs TRBV3-1 and TRBJ2-2; a weak D match, TRBD1 (6 bases). This CDR3 comprises 17 residues. Trimming left V 1 base short and J 5 bases short, with 17 bases between. Looked up from germline, CDR1 is LGHDT and CDR2 is YNNKEL (reference sequence). The CDR3 bases are TGTGCCAGCAGCCAAGGTAGATATCGGACAGATACCGGGGAGCTGTTTTTT. It specifies CASSQGRYRTDTGELFF.

CDR3 in amino acids: CASSGLAGDNEQFF. The CDR3 DNA reads as TGTGCCAGCAGCGGACTAGCGGGGGACAATGAGCAGTTCTTC. The genes are TRBV9 and TRBJ2-1; 12 nucleotides match TRBD2. V shed 3 bases and J 5 bases; nucleotides not matched to a gene: 0. The CDR3 spans 14 residues. CDR1 SGDLS and CDR2 YYNGEE come from the germline V gene. The whole variable domain, remainder taken from reference TRBV9 and TRBJ2-1, is DSGVTQTPKHLITATGQRVTLRCSPRSGDLSVYWYQQSLDQGLQFLIQYYNGEERAKGNILERFSAQQFPDLHSELNLSSLELGDSALYFCASSGLAGDNEQFFGPGTRLTVL.

This clonotype showed up just a few times. This rearrangement joins TRBV7-9 to TRBJ1-2, with TRBD1 matching 8 bases. This CDR3 spans 14 amino acids. Trimming took 5 bases from V and 5 from J; bases not matched to a gene: 7. Looked up from germline, CDR1 is SEHNR and CDR2 is FQNEAQ (reference sequence). CDR3: CASSTRTGFYGYTF. DNA of the CDR3: TGTGCCAGCAGCACCCGGACAGGGTTTTATGGCTACACCTTC.

This clonotype was observed at least ten times. V and J are TRBV14 and TRBJ2-5; D is unclear. The CDR3 is 15 residues long. V lost 0 bases and J 4 bases, leaving 12 bases between the germline ends. Germline loops: CDR1 SGHDN, CDR2 FVKESK. DNA for the CDR3: TGTGCCAGCAGCCAAGATCGGGCCCCGGGAGAGACCCAGTACTTC. Amino acids: CASSQDRAPGETQYF.

This clonotype was observed a few times. This chain uses TRBV28 with TRBJ2-3, with 7 bases fitting TRBD1. The CDR3 has 14 amino acids. Per the germline V gene, CDR1 is MDHEN and CDR2 is SYDVKM. V trimming: 6 bases; J trimming: 1 base; junction bases outside the gene matches: 4. The CDR3 sequence: CASSDRERTDTQYF. The CDR3 DNA reads TGTGCCAGCAGCGACAGGGAGCGCACAGATACGCAGTATTTT. The complete variable domain, with remaining parts taken from reference TRBV28 and TRBJ2-3, reads DVKVTQSSRYLVKRTGEKVFLECVQDMDHENMFWYRQDPGLGLRLIYFSYDVKMKEKGDIPEGYSVSREKKERFSLILESASTNQTSMYLCASSDRERTDTQYFGPGTRLTVL.

This clonotype has a handful of counts. V is TRBV10-3 and J is TRBJ2-3; D call uncertain. The V gene's germline CDR1 is ENHRY and CDR2 SYGVKD. V lost 11 bases and J 5 bases, leaving 5 bases between the germline ends. The CDR3 is made up of 9 amino acids. The DNA for the CDR3 is TGTGCCCTGCGAGATACGCAGTATTTT. Protein sequence: CALRDTQYF.

The chain carries TRBV7-9 and TRBJ2-1; 8 bases match TRBD2. There are 15 residues in the CDR3. Germline CDR1 and CDR2: SEHNR and FQNEAQ (reference sequence). V was clipped by 0 bases and J by 4 bases; unmatched bases: 2. DNA for the CDR3: TGTGCCAGCAGCTTAGCTAGCGGGACGTACAATGAGCAGTTCTTC. It translates to CASSLASGTYNEQFF.

This clonotype was seen more than once but under ten times. The J gene is TRBJ1-1, the V gene TRBV7-9; tentatively, D is TRBD1 (5 bases). Trimming removed 2 bases from V and 3 bases from J, with 16 bases in between. Germline CDR1 reads SEHNR; CDR2 reads FQNEAQ (reference sequence). This CDR3 region has 16 residues. The CDR3 loop is CASSLRSGLGDTEAFF. The CDR3 DNA sequence: TGTGCCAGCAGCTTAAGGTCAGGGCTAGGCGACACTGAAGCTTTCTTT.

The table lists this clonotype with a count of one. The chain uses TRBV6-5 and TRBJ2-2; maybe TRBD2 (6 bases). V shed 4 bases and J shed 0 bases, with 15 bases lying between them. Per germline, CDR1 MNHEY and CDR2 SVGAGI. The CDR3 loop spans 17 amino acids. The CDR3 bases are TGTGCCAGCAGTTGGACTATTCGCAGTGCGAACACCGGGGAGCTGTTTTTT. Translated, it gives CASSWTIRSANTGELFF.

This clonotype occurred a few times. The chain employs TRBV5-5 and TRBJ2-7, with TRBD1 identical over 10 bases. The V gene's germline CDR1 is SGHKS and CDR2 YYEKEE (reference sequence). The CDR3 runs to 16 residues. The ends lost 3 bases at V and 4 bases at J; junction bases unmatched: 10. CDR3 bases: TGTGCCAGCAGCTCCCCCGGGACAGGGGTCAGGTACGAGCAGTACTTC. Translating gives CASSSPGTGVRYEQYF.

This clonotype was detected a few times. The CDR3 sequence is CASSPGQGRYGYTF. As DNA, the CDR3 is TGTGCCAGCAGTCCGGGACAGGGCCGCTATGGCTACACCTTC. V is TRBV12-3 or TRBV12-4 and J is TRBJ1-2, with TRBD1 identical over 9 bases. Germline trimming cut 5 bases from V and 4 bases from J; bases unmatched to any gene: 5. The CDR3 is 14 amino acids.

This clonotype was recorded many times. V and J are TRBV7-9 and TRBJ1-1; possibly TRBD1 for D (5 bases). CDR1 is SEHNR, CDR2 FQNEAQ, per germline (reference sequence). The germline V and J ends were trimmed by 0 bases and 4 bases, with 18 bases remaining between them. The CDR3 loop spans 17 amino acids. CDR3 in amino acids: CASSLALRLGDGTEAFF. For the CDR3, the DNA is TGTGCCAGCAGCTTAGCGCTACGGTTAGGGGATGGCACTGAAGCTTTCTTT.

This clonotype was seen more than once but under ten times. The chain combines TRBV11-2 with TRBJ2-3, with TRBD2 matching over 9 bases. Germline CDR1 reads SGHAT; CDR2 reads FQNNGV. The CDR3 contains 13 residues. V shed 10 bases, J shed 10 bases, and the junction held 12 bases outside the gene matches. CDR3 DNA: TGTGCCACCACTGCAGCGGGGGGTTCAGCGCAGTATTTT. Translated: CATTAAGGSAQYF.

The chain carries TRBV6-5 and TRBJ2-5; no firm D call. The V gene lost 0 bases and the J gene lost 5 bases, with 10 bases spanning the gap. Germline V gene sequence: CDR1 MNHEY, CDR2 SVGAGI. CDR3 size: 14 residues. The DNA of the CDR3 is TGTGCCAGCAGTTACTCGATTCGGGCGGAGACCCAGTACTTC. Its protein product is CASSYSIRAETQYF.

Details on this clonotype: Because the CDR3 is missing its conserved closing phenylalanine or tryptophan, this is likely a read error. The limits of the CDR3 on the DNA are not certain, so only TCRdb's listed CDR3 is given. The chain combines TRBV4-3 with TRBJ2-1. Germline CDR1 and CDR2: LGHNA and YSLEER. The CDR3 has 8 residues if both end residues are counted. CDR3 sequence: CASSTRPL.